The T cell receptor (beta chain) under discussion was sequenced for a study of blood T cell repertoires in COVID-19. Produced via immunoSEQ multiplex PCR; TCRdb's table is partial and in-frame only. The repertoire holds more than 250,000 clones, around 80% seen once, with about 5% in the top ten. CDR1 is MGHDK and CDR2 is SYGVNS in the germline V gene. V was pared by 4 bases and J by 2 bases, with 10 bases of the junction left unmatched. The CDR3 has 17 residues. This clonotype originated in a man between 35 and 55 years old who had been exposed to COVID-19. Sequencing input: PBMCs or T cells enriched from blood (not recorded which). The V call is TRBV25-1, the J call TRBJ1-3, with 8 bases aligning to TRBD1. CDR3 coding DNA: TGTGCCAGCAGTGGTTTTTATGGGACAGGACCTGGAAACACCATATATTTT. Translated: CASSGFYGTGPGNTIYF.